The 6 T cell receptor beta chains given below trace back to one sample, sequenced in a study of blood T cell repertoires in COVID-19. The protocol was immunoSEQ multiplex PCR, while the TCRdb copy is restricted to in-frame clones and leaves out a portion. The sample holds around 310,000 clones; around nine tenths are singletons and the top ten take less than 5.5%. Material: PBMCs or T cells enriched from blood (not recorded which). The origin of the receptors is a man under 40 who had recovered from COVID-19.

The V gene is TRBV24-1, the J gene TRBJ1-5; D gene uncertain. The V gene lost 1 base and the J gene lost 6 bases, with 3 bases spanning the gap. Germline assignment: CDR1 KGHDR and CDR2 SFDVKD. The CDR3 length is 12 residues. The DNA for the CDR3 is TGTGCCACCAGTGATTTCGGTCAGCCCCAGCATTTT. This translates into CATSDFGQPQHF.

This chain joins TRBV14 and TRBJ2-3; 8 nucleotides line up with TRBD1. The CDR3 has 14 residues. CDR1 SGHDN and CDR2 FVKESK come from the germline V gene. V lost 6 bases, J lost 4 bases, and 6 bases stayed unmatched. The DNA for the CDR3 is TGTGCCAGCAGTCGACAGACAGGGGCAGATACGCAGTATTTT. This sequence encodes CASSRQTGADTQYF.

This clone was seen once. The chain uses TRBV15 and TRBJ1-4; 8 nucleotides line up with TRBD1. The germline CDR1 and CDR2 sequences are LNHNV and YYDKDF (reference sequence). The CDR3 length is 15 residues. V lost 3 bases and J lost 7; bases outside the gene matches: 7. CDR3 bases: TGTGCCACCAGCAGGGACAGGGTAATCGGTGAAAAACTGTTTTTT. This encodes CATSRDRVIGEKLFF.

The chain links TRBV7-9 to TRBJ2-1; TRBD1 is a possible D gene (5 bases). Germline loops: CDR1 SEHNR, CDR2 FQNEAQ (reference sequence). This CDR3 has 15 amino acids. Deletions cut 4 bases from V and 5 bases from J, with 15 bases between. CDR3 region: CASSSGQVPNNEQFF. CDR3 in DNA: TGTGCCAGCAGCTCAGGACAAGTTCCGAACAATGAGCAGTTCTTC.

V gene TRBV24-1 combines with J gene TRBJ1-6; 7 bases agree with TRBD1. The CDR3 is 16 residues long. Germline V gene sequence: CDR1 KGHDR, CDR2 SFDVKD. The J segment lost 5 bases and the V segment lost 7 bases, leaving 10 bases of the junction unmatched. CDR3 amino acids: CATSATGVNDNSPLHF. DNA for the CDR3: TGTGCCACCAGCGCTACAGGGGTAAATGATAATTCACCCCTCCACTTT.

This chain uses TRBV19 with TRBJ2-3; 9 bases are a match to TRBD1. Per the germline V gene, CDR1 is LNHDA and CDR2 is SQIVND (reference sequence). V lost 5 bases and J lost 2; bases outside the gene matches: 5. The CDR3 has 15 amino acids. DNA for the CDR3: TGTGCCAGTAGTTCCGGGACAGGGAACACAGATACGCAGTATTTT. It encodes CASSSGTGNTDTQYF.